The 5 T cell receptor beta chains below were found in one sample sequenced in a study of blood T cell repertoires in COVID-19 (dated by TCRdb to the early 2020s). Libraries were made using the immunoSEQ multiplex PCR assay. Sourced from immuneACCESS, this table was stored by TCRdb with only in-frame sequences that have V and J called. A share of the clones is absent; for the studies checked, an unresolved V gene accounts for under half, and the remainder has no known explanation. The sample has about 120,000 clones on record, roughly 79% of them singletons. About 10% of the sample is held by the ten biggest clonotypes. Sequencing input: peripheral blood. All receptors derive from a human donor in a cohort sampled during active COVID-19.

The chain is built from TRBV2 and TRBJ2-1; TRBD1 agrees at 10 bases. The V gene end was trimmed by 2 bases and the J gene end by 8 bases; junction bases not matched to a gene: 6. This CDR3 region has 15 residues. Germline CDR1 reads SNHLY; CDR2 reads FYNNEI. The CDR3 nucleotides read TGTGCCAGCAGTGAACGGGACAGGGGATCGCATGAGCAGTTCTTC. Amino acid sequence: CASSERDRGSHEQFF.

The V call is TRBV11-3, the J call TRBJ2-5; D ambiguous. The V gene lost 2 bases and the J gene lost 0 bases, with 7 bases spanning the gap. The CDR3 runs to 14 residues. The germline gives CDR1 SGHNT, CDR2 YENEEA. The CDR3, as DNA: TGTGCCAGCAGCTTATCGGAGTACCAAGAGACCCAGTACTTC. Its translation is CASSLSEYQETQYF.

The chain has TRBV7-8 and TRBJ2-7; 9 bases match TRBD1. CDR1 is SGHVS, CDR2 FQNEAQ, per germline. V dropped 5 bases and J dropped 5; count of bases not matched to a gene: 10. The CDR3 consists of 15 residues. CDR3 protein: CASSLYRDRAHEQYF. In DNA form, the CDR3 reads TGTGCCAGCAGCCTATACCGGGACAGGGCGCACGAGCAGTACTTC.

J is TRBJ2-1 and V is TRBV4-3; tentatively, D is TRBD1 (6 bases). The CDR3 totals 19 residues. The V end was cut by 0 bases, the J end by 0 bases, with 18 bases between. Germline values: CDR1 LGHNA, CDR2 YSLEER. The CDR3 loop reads CASSQEARGGWYSYNEQFF. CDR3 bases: TGCGCCAGCAGCCAAGAAGCTAGAGGGGGTTGGTACTCCTACAATGAGCAGTTCTTC.

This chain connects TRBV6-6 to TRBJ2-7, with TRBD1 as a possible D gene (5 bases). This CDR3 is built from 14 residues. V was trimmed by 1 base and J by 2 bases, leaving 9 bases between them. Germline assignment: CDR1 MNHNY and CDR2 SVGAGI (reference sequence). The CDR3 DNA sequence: TGTGCCAGCAGTTACTTGGACATGACCTACGAGCAGTACTTC. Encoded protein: CASSYLDMTYEQYF.